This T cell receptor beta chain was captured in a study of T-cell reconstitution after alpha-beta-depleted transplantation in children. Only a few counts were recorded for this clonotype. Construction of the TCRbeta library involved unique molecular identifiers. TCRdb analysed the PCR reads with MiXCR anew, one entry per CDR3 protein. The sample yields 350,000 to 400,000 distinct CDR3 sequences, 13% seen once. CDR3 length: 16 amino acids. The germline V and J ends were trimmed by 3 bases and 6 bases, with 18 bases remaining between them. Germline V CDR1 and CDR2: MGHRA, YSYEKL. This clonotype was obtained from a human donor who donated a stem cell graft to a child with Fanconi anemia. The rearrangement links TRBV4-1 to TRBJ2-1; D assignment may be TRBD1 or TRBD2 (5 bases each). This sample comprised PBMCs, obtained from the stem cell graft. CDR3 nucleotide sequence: TGCGCCAGCAGCCACCTACAGGCTAAGGGAGCCAATGAGCAGTTCTTC. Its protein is CASSHLQAKGANEQFF.